These 18 T cell receptor beta chains were sequenced from one sample in a study of blood T cell repertoires in COVID-19. Method: immunoSEQ multiplex PCR; TCRdb's copy keeps in-frame clones and lacks some. The sample holds 27,000 or so clones, approximately 88% seen once. The sample consisted of peripheral blood. These receptors all stem from a woman aged 45 to 65 with active COVID-19.

This clone has just a few counts. J is TRBJ2-7 and V is TRBV25-1, with D perhaps matching TRBD2 (5 bases). Germline V gene sequence: CDR1 MGHDK, CDR2 SYGVNS. The CDR3 contains 14 residues. V was pared by 6 bases and J by 3 bases, with 15 bases between. CDR3 in DNA: TGTGCCAGCAGCTCGGGGTCAGTTAACTACGAGCAGTACTTC. Its protein product is CASSSGSVNYEQYF.

V usage is TRBV15 and J usage is TRBJ1-5, with TRBD1 matching over 7 bases. The germline gives CDR1 LNHNV, CDR2 YYDKDF (reference sequence). V trimming: 2 bases; J trimming: 0 bases; junction bases outside the gene matches: 10. The CDR3 is 18 residues long. Here the CDR3 DNA reads TGTGCCACCAGCAGATCGCGCGGGACAGATAATAGCAATCAGCCCCAGCATTTT. Amino acids: CATSRSRGTDNSNQPQHF.

The chain joins TRBV29-1 to TRBJ2-1; 12 nucleotides line up with TRBD1. Unmatched junction bases numbered 9, after V lost 4 bases and J lost 8 bases. CDR3 length: 15 amino acids. The germline V gene encodes CDR1 SQVTM and CDR2 ANQGSEA. CDR3 sequence reads: CSVVLTGQGADEQFF. CDR3 bases: TGCAGCGTTGTTCTAACGGGACAGGGGGCAGATGAGCAGTTCTTC.

The chain carries TRBV19 and TRBJ2-7; 8 bases match TRBD2. J was trimmed by 4 bases and V by 1 base; bases with no gene match: 9. CDR1 is LNHDA and CDR2 is SQIVND in the germline V gene (reference sequence). The length of the CDR3 is 16 residues. The CDR3 loop is CASSIVTSGSRYEQYF. The CDR3 DNA follows: TGTGCCAGTAGTATAGTCACGAGCGGGAGCAGATACGAGCAGTACTTC.

The rearrangement links TRBV5-1 to TRBJ1-4; D may be TRBD1 (5 bases). The CDR3 is 16 residues long. Trimming pared 0 bases from V and 8 bases from J, leaving 17 bases between. Per germline, CDR1 SGHRS and CDR2 YFSETQ. The CDR3: CASSLGAQGWGEKLFF. DNA of the CDR3: TGCGCCAGCAGCTTGGGTGCCCAGGGTTGGGGAGAAAAACTGTTTTTT.

The chain joins TRBV30 to TRBJ2-7; D ambiguous. The CDR3 length is 11 residues. In germline, CDR1 is GTSNPN, CDR2 SVGIG (reference sequence). Trimming removed 7 bases at V and 4 bases at J, with 11 bases between. CDR3 protein: CAYSGQYEQYF. DNA for the CDR3: TGTGCCTATTCGGGTCAGTACGAGCAGTACTTC.

This clone was detected only a few times. The J gene is TRBJ1-5, the V gene TRBV2; D is ambiguous. V was pared by 5 bases and J by 11 bases, with 19 bases between. CDR3 size: 14 residues. Germline-derived CDR1 and CDR2 are SNHLY and FYNNEI. The CDR3 DNA reads TGTGCCAGCAGTTTTCTAGGTTCGTTTTCAGCCCAGCATTTT. It yields the protein CASSFLGSFSAQHF. Looking up the rest from reference TRBV2 and TRBJ1-5 gives the full variable domain: EPEVTQTPSHQVTQMGQEVILRCVPISNHLYFYWYRQILGQKVEFLVSFYNNEISEKSEIFDDQFSVERPDGSNFTLKIRSTKLEDSAMYFCASSFLGSFSAQHFGDGTRLSIL.

The rearrangement uses TRBV19 and TRBJ2-3; possible D gene TRBD2, 6 bases. V lost 4 bases, J lost 5 bases, and 13 bases lay in between. Germline V gene sequence: CDR1 LNHDA, CDR2 SQIVND (reference sequence). This CDR3 region has 14 residues. This chain's CDR3 is CASSTAGPLDTQYF. The DNA of the CDR3 is TGTGCCAGTAGTACGGCGGGACCATTAGATACGCAGTATTTT.

In DNA, the CDR3 is TGTGCCAGCAGGGGGCAGGCAATTGGTGAGCAGTTCTTC. Amino acid sequence: CASRGQAIGEQFF. The chain is built from TRBV2 and TRBJ2-1; tentative D call: TRBD1 (5 bases). The CDR3 loop spans 13 amino acids. V was pared by 6 bases and J by 9 bases, with 15 bases between. Per the germline V gene, CDR1 is SNHLY and CDR2 is FYNNEI.

The chain has TRBV12-3 or TRBV12-4 and TRBJ2-4, with D uncertain. Trimming took off 6 bases at V and 7 bases at J, with 10 bases between the two ends. The CDR3 runs 12 residues. CDR3 sequence (DNA): TGTGCCAGCAGCAGAACGGAGAACATTCAGTACTTC. It yields the protein CASSRTENIQYF.

The gene calls are TRBV5-5 and TRBJ2-5; 9 bases match TRBD1. CDR1 and CDR2 (germline): SGHKS, YYEKEE (reference sequence). The junction had 6 bases not matched to a gene; V was cut back by 3 bases and J by 3 bases. This CDR3 comprises 15 residues. CDR3: CASSYVGTGKETQYF. The CDR3 bases are TGTGCCAGCAGCTATGTTGGGACAGGGAAAGAGACCCAGTACTTC.

V gene TRBV19 combines with J gene TRBJ2-7, with 11 bases aligning to TRBD2. This CDR3 comprises 13 residues. The J segment lost 6 bases and the V segment lost 8 bases, leaving 6 bases of the junction unmatched. Germline lookup yields CDR1 LNHDA and CDR2 SQIVND (reference sequence). CDR3 loop: CASATSGTGEQYF. The CDR3 bases are TGTGCCAGTGCGACTAGCGGGACTGGCGAGCAGTACTTC.

This clone occurred a few times. This chain links TRBV6-5 with TRBJ1-5, with 9 bases lining up with TRBD1. V shed 6 bases and J 5 bases; nucleotides not matched to a gene: 2. Looked up from germline, CDR1 is MNHEY and CDR2 is SVGAGI. There are 13 residues in the CDR3. CDR3 bases: TGTGCCAGCAGCTGGGACAGGGATCAGCCCCAGCATTTT. Translation gives CASSWDRDQPQHF.

The J gene is TRBJ2-2, the V gene TRBV19, with TRBD1 matching 9 bases. V trimming: 5 bases; J trimming: 6 bases; junction bases outside the gene matches: 7. Germline V CDR1 and CDR2: LNHDA, SQIVND (reference sequence). The CDR3 consists of 15 residues. CDR3 region: CASSPGTGLAGELFF. The CDR3 DNA follows: TGTGCCAGTAGTCCCGGGACAGGGTTGGCCGGGGAGCTGTTTTTT.

The V gene is TRBV20-1, the J gene TRBJ2-1; 8 positions agree with TRBD2. CDR3 size: 17 residues. Germline V gene lookup returns CDR1 DFQATT and CDR2 SNEGSKA (reference sequence). The junction had 12 bases not matched to a gene; V was cut back by 3 bases and J by 2 bases. CDR3 residues: CSASRPWAGGTYNEQFF. The CDR3 DNA reads as TGCAGTGCTAGTAGGCCGTGGGCGGGAGGTACCTACAATGAGCAGTTCTTC.

J is TRBJ1-5 and V is TRBV7-9, with a possible D match to TRBD1 (5 bases). Trimming stripped 6 bases from V and 4 bases from J, with 13 bases between. CDR3 length: 14 residues. Germline assignment: CDR1 SEHNR and CDR2 FQNEAQ (reference sequence). CDR3 in amino acids: CASSSAGENQPQHF. The CDR3 coding sequence is TGTGCCAGCAGTTCGGCGGGGGAGAATCAGCCCCAGCATTTT.

A single count supports this clone. The V and J genes are TRBV5-5 and TRBJ1-2, with 8 nucleotides matching TRBD1. The trim removed 3 bases at V and 4 bases at J, leaving 8 bases unmatched. Germline V CDR1 and CDR2: SGHKS, YYEKEE (reference sequence). This CDR3 has 15 residues. The CDR3 spells CASSSAGGVGYGYTF. The CDR3 DNA reads as TGTGCCAGCAGCTCGGCAGGGGGCGTGGGCTATGGCTACACCTTC.

About this clone itself: A junction end diverges from the germline sequence, so it may reflect a read error. Other DNA sequences in this specimen translate into the identical CDR3. The chain is built from TRBV19 and TRBJ1-2; 9 nucleotides align to TRBD1. CDR1 and CDR2 (germline): LNHDA, SQIVND (reference sequence). CDR3 length: 15 residues. The CDR3 sequence: CASSTRRDREYGYTF. The CDR3 bases are TGCGCCAGTAGCACTAGACGGGACAGGGAGTATGGCTACACCTTC.